Below, 8 T cell receptor beta chains from the same sample are listed, as sequenced in a study of T cell repertoires in cytomegalovirus infection. TCRdb redid the calling of the reads with MiXCR, one entry per CDR3 protein. The repertoire holds 200,000 or so distinct CDR3 sequences, with around two fifths as singletons. These receptors are not linked to any known antigen. Sequencing used CD8+ T cells from cultured PBMCs, obtained from culture after CMV antigen stimulation. Receptor source: a human donor in good health (CMV status not recorded). Some clones in this sample may be carry-over from other donors' samples.

The chain recombines TRBV15 with TRBJ1-5; D is unclear. The CDR3 runs to 15 residues. V lost 0 bases and J 0 bases, leaving 6 bases between the germline ends. Germline assignment: CDR1 LNHNV and CDR2 YYDKDF (reference sequence). Here the CDR3 DNA reads TGTGCCACCAGCAGAGATCCGTATAGCAATCAGCCCCAGCATTTT. Translation: CATSRDPYSNQPQHF.

The V and J genes are TRBV20-1 and TRBJ1-2; TRBD1 agrees at 9 bases. Losses at the gene ends were 5 bases for V and 4 bases for J; bases not matched to a gene: 2. Germline CDR1 is DFQATT and CDR2 is SNEGSKA (reference sequence). This CDR3 region has 12 residues. Here the CDR3 DNA reads TGCAGTGCTTGGGACAGGGTCTATGGCTACACCTTC. This gives the protein CSAWDRVYGYTF.

The chain recombines TRBV7-6 with TRBJ2-1, with D unclear. The germline V gene encodes CDR1 SGHVS and CDR2 FNYEAQ. The CDR3 has 13 residues. The V end was cut by 5 bases, the J end by 3 bases, with 8 bases between. This chain's CDR3 is CASSPTYYNEQFF. In nucleotides, the CDR3 is TGTGCCAGCAGCCCGACATACTACAATGAGCAGTTCTTC.

This clonotype was observed once. The gene calls are TRBV14 and TRBJ1-2; no definite D call. This CDR3 contains 13 residues. The germline gives CDR1 SGHDN, CDR2 FVKESK. V lost 6 bases and J 5 bases, leaving 13 bases between the germline ends. The CDR3 loop is CASRPGEQYGYTF. The CDR3 nucleotides read TGTGCCAGCAGACCCGGTGAACAGTATGGCTACACCTTC.

The chain links TRBV11-2 to TRBJ1-1; D ambiguous. Trimming took off 0 bases at V and 6 bases at J, with 5 bases between the two ends. Looked up from germline, CDR1 is SGHAT and CDR2 is FQNNGV. The CDR3 consists of 12 residues. The CDR3 reads CASSLDPPEAFF. The CDR3 nucleotides read TGTGCCAGCAGCTTAGACCCCCCTGAAGCTTTCTTT. Filled out from reference TRBV11-2 and TRBJ1-1, the complete variable domain reads EAGVAQSPRYKIIEKRQSVAFWCNPISGHATLYWYQQILGQGPKLLIQFQNNGVVDDSQLPKDRFSAERLKGVDSTLKIQPAKLEDSAVYLCASSLDPPEAFFGQGTRLTVV.

The chain is built from TRBV9 and TRBJ2-5; the D gene is possibly TRBD1 (5 bases). This CDR3 contains 15 residues. Between the trimmed V and J ends, which lost 5 bases and 5 bases, there was a span of 19 bases. Germline CDR1 SGDLS, CDR2 YYNGEE. CDR3 in DNA: TGTGCCAGCAGTGAAAGGGGCAGTGGAGTTGAGACCCAGTACTTC. Protein: CASSERGSGVETQYF.

Concerning this clonotype: A clone one base away is much larger, so this may be a read error. The chain recombines TRBV7-2 with TRBJ2-1; D is ambiguous. The germline gives CDR1 SGHTA, CDR2 FQGNSA. Trimming left V 2 bases short and J 2 bases short, with 13 bases between. The CDR3 sequence is 16 residues long. CDR3 coding DNA: TGTGCCAGCAGCTTAATCGGCCGGAGCGCCTACAATGAGCAGTTCTTC. The encoded protein is CASSLIGRSAYNEQFF.

Of note for this clonotype: A much larger clone differs from this one at a single base, so this may be a read error. This chain links TRBV7-2 with TRBJ2-7; 8 nucleotides line up with TRBD2. The CDR3 runs 15 residues. Germline-derived CDR1 and CDR2 are SGHTA and FQGNSA. DNA for the CDR3: TGTGCCAGCGGCTTTAGCGGGATCAATCCGTACGAGCAGTACTTC. This codes for CASGFSGINPYEQYF. The whole variable domain, filled in from reference TRBV7-2 and TRBJ2-7, reads GAGVSQSPSNKVTEKGKDVELRCDPISGHTALYWYRQSLGQGLEFLIYFQGNSAPDKSGLPSDRFSAERTGGSVSTLTIQRTQQEDSAVYLCASGFSGINPYEQYFGPGTRLTVT.